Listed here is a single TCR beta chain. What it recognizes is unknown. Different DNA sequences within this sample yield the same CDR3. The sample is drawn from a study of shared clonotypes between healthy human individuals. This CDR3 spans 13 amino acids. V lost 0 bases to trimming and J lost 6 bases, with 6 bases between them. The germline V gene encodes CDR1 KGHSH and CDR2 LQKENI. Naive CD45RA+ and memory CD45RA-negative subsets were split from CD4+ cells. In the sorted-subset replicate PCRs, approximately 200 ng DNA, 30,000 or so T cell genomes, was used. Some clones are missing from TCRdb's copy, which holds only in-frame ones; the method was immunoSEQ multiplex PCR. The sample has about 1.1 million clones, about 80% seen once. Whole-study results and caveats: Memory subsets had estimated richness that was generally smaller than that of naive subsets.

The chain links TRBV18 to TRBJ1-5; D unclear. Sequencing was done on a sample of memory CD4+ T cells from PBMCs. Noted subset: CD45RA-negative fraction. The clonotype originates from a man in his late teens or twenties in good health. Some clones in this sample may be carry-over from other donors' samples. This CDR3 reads CASSPPAGQPQHF. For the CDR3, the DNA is TGTGCCAGCTCACCACCGGCGGGTCAGCCCCAGCATTTT.